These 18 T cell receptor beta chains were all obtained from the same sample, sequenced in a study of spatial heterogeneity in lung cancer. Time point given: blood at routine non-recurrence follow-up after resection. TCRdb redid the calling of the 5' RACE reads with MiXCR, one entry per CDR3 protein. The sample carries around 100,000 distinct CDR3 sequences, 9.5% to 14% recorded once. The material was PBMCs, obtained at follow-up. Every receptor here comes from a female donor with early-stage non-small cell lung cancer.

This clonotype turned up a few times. CDR3: CASSTRGGANYGYTF. Written as DNA, the CDR3 is TGTGCCAGCAGTACTAGAGGGGGCGCAAACTATGGCTACACCTTC. The gene calls are TRBV28 and TRBJ1-2, with 7 bases fitting TRBD1. Germline V CDR1 and CDR2: MDHEN, SYDVKM. Trimming cost V 5 bases and J 2 bases; bases outside gene matches: 8. The CDR3 runs 15 residues.

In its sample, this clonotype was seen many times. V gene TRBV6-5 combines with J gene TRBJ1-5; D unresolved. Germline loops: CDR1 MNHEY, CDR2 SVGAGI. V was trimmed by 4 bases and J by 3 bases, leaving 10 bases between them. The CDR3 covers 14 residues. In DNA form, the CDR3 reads TGTGCCAGCAGTTCCCCCCGGGACAATCAGCCCCAGCATTTT. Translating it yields CASSSPRDNQPQHF.

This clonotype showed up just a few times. CDR3 nucleotides: TGTGCCAGCAGTTTATTAGCCGCCCACGAGCAGTACTTC. Its translation is CASSLLAAHEQYF. The chain has TRBV7-2 and TRBJ2-7; D gene ambiguous. The CDR3 runs to 13 residues. Germline CDR1 and CDR2: SGHTA and FQGNSA. The V end was cut by 6 bases, the J end by 5 bases, with 14 bases between.

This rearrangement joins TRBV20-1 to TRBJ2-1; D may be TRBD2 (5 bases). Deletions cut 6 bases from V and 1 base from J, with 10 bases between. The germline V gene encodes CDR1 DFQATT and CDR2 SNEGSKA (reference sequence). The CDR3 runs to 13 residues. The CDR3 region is CSALAQSYNEQFF. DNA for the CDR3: TGCAGTGCGCTAGCCCAATCCTACAATGAGCAGTTCTTC.

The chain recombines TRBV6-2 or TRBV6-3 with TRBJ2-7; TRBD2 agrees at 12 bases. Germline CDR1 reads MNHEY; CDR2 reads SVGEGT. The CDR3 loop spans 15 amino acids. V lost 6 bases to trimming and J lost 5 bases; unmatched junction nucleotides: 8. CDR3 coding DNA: TGTGCCAGCAGCCCATCTAGCGGGAGGGCTCACGAGCAGTACTTC. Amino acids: CASSPSSGRAHEQYF.

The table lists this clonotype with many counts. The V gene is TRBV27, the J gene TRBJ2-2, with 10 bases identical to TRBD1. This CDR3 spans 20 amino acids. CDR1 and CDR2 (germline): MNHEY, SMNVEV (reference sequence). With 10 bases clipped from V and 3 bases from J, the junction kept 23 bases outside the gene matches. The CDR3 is CAIQQLPGTGDHHHTGELFF. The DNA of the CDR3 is TGTGCCATCCAGCAGCTACCCGGGACAGGGGATCATCATCACACCGGGGAGCTGTTTTTT.

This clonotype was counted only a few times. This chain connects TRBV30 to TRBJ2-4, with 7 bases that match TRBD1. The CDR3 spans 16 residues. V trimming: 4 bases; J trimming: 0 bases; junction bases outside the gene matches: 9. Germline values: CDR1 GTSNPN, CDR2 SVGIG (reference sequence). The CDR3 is CAWTPPGQLAKNIQYF. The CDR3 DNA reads TGTGCCTGGACCCCACCGGGACAGTTAGCCAAAAACATTCAGTACTTC. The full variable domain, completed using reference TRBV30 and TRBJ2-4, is SQTIHQWPATLVQPVGSPLSLECTVEGTSNPNLYWYRQAAGRGLQLLFYSVGIGQISSEVPQNLSASRPQDRQFILSSKKLLLSDSGFYLCAWTPPGQLAKNIQYFGAGTRLSVL.

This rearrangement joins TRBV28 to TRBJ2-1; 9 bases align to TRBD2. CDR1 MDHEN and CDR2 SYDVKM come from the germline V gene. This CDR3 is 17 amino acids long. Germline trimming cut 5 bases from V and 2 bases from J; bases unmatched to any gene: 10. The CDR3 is CASSSLAGSTPYNEQFF. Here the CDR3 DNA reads TGTGCCAGCAGTAGTCTAGCGGGGTCTACCCCCTACAATGAGCAGTTCTTC.

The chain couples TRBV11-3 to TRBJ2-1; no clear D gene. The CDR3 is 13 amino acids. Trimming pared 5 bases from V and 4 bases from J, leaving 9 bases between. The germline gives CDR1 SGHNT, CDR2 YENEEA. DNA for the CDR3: TGTGCCAGCAGCCCCATAGGGTACAATGAGCAGTTCTTC. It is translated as CASSPIGYNEQFF.

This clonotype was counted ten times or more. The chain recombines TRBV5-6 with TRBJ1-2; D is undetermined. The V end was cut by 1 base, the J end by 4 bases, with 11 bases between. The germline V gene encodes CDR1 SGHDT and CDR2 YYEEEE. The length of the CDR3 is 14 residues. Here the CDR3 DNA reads TGTGCCAGCAGCTTGCGGGAGTCGGCCTATGGCTACACCTTC. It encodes CASSLRESAYGYTF.

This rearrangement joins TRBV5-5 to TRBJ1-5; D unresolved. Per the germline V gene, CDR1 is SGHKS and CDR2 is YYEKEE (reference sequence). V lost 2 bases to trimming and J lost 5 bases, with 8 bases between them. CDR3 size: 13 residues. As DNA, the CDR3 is TGTGCCAGCAGCTTAAATTCTCATCAGCCCCAGCATTTT. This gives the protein CASSLNSHQPQHF.

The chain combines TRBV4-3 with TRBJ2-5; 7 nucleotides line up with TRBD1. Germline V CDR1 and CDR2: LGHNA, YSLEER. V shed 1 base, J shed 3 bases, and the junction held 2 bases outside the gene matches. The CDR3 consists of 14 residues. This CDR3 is CASSQGQGKETQYF. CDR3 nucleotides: TGCGCCAGCAGCCAAGGACAGGGAAAAGAGACCCAGTACTTC.

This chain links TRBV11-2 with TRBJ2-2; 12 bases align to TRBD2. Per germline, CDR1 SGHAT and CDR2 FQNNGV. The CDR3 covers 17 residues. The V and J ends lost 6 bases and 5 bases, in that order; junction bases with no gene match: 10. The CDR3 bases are TGTGCCAGCAGTCCCATTAGAGGGACTAGCGGGACCGGGGAGCTGTTTTTT. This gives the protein CASSPIRGTSGTGELFF.

This CDR3 is CASSKGHLSGEGTEAFF. The CDR3 DNA follows: TGTGCCAGCAGTAAGGGCCACCTTTCGGGGGAGGGTACTGAAGCTTTCTTT. The rearrangement joins TRBV6-6 to TRBJ1-1; possible D gene TRBD1, 5 bases. The CDR3 has 17 amino acids. Germline V CDR1 and CDR2: MNHNY, SVGAGI (reference sequence). The germline V and J ends were trimmed by 5 bases and 5 bases, with 24 bases remaining between them.

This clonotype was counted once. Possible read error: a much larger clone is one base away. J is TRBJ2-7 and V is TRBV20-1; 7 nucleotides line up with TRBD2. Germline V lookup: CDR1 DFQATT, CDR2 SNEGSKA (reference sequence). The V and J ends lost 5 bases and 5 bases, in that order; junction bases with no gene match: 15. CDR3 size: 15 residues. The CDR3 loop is CSAPKPRLGRDEQYF. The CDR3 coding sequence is TGCAGTGCTCCTAAACCCAGGCTGGGGAGGGACGAGCAGTACTTC.

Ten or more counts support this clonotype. The CDR3 DNA reads as TGTGCCAGCAGCTTAGAGGGACAGGGCACAGATACGCAGTATTTT. This encodes CASSLEGQGTDTQYF. This rearrangement joins TRBV7-3 to TRBJ2-3, with 8 bases fitting TRBD1. V lost 2 bases, J lost 1 base, and 2 bases stayed unmatched. This CDR3 has 15 residues. Per the germline V gene, CDR1 is SGHTA and CDR2 is FQGTGA.

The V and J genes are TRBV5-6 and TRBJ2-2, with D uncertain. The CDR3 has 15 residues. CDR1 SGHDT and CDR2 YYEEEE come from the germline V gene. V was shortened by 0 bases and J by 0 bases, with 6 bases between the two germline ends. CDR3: CASSLGSANTGELFF. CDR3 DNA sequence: TGTGCCAGCAGCTTGGGCAGTGCGAACACCGGGGAGCTGTTTTTT.

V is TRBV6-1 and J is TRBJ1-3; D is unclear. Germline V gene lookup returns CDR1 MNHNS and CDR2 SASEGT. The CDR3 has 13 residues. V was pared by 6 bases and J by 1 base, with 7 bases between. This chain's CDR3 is CASRSESGNTIYF. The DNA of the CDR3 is TGTGCCAGCAGGTCAGAGTCTGGAAACACCATATATTTT.